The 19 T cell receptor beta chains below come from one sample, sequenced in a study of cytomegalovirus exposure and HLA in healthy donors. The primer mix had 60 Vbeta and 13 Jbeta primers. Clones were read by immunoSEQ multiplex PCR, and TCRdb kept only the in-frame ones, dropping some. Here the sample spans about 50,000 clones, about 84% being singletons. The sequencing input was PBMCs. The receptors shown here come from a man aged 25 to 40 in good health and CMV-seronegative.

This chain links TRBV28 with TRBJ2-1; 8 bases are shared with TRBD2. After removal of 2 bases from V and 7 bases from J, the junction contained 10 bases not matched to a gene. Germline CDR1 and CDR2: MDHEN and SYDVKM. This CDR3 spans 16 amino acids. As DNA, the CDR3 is TGTGCCAGCAGTTTAGCGGGGGGTTACCTCAGAAATGAGCAGTTCTTC. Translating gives CASSLAGGYLRNEQFF.

CDR3 in DNA: TGTGCCAGCAGCTTAGGGACTGCCCGCACAGATACGCAGTATTTT. As protein: CASSLGTARTDTQYF. The chain joins TRBV5-4 to TRBJ2-3, with D possibly TRBD2 on 6 matching bases. The CDR3 consists of 15 residues. Germline values: CDR1 SGHNT, CDR2 YYREEE (reference sequence). V dropped 2 bases and J dropped 1 base, with 11 bases sitting between them.

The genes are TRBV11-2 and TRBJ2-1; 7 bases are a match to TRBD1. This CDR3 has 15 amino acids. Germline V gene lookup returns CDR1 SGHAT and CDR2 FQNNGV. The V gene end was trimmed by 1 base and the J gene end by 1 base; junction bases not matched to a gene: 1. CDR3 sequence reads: CASSLAGQSYNEQFF. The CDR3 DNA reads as TGTGCCAGCAGCTTAGCGGGACAGTCCTACAATGAGCAGTTCTTC.

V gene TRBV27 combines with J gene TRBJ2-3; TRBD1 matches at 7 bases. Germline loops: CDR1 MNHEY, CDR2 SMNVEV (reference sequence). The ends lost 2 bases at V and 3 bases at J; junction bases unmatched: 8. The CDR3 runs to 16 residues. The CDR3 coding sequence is TGTGCCAGCAGTTTACGACAGGGATTTGGGACAGATACGCAGTATTTT. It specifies CASSLRQGFGTDTQYF.

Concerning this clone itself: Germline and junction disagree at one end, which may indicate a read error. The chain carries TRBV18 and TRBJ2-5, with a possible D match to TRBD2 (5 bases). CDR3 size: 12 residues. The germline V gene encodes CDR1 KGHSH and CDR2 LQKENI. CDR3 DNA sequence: TGTGCCAGCTCACCACCGGGGAGAGAGAGGAACTTC. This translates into CASSPPGRERNF. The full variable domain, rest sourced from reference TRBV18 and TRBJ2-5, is NAGVMQNPRHLVRRRGQEARLRCSPMKGHSHVYWYRQLPEEGLKFMVYLQKENIIDESGMPKERFSAEFPKEGPSILRIQQVVRGDSAAYFCASSPPGRERNFGPGTRLLVL.

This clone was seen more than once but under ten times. The CDR3 reads CASSLLGGTNTEAFF. CDR3 coding DNA: TGCGCCAGCAGCCTGCTTGGGGGGACGAACACTGAAGCTTTCTTT. J is TRBJ1-1 and V is TRBV5-1; possible D gene TRBD1, 5 bases. CDR1 is SGHRS, CDR2 YFSETQ, per germline. This CDR3 region has 15 residues. V was cut by 4 bases and J by 1 base, with 14 bases left in between.

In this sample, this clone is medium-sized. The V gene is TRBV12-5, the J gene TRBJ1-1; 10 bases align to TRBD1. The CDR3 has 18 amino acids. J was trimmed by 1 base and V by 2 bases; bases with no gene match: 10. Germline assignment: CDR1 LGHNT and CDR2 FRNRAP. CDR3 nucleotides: TGTGCTAGTGGTTTGTGGCCGGGACAGGGGAATCGGAACACTGAAGCTTTCTTT. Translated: CASGLWPGQGNRNTEAFF.

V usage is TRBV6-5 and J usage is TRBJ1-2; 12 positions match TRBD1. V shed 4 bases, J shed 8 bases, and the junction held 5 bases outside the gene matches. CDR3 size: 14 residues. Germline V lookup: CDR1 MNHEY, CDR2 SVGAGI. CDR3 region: CASSFGTGGRGYTF. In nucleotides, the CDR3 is TGTGCCAGCAGTTTCGGGACAGGGGGCAGGGGCTACACCTTC.

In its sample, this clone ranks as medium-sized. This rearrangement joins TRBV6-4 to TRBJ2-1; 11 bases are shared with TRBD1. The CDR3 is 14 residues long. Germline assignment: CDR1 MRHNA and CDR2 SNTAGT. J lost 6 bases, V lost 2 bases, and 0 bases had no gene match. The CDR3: CASSDGTGGNEQFF. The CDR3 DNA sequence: TGTGCCAGCAGTGACGGGACAGGGGGCAATGAGCAGTTCTTC.

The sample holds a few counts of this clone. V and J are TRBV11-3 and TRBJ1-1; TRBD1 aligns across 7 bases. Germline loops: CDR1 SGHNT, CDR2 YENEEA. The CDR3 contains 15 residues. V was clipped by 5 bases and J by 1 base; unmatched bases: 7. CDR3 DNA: TGTGCCAGCAGCCAATCCGGGACAGCGAACACTGAAGCTTTCTTT. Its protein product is CASSQSGTANTEAFF.

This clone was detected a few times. This chain's CDR3 is CASTKDRGQTDTQYF. The CDR3, as DNA: TGTGCCAGCACCAAGGACAGGGGTCAAACAGATACGCAGTATTTT. This chain connects TRBV6-5 to TRBJ2-3; 9 bases fit TRBD1. The germline gives CDR1 MNHEY, CDR2 SVGAGI. The CDR3 consists of 15 residues. Germline trimming cut 7 bases from V and 3 bases from J; bases unmatched to any gene: 8.

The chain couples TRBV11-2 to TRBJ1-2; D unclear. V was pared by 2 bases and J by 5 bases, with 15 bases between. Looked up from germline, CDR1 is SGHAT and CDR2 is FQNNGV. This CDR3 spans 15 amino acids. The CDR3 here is CASSLTAVGSYGYTF. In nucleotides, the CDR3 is TGTGCCAGCAGCTTAACGGCAGTCGGGTCTTATGGCTACACCTTC.

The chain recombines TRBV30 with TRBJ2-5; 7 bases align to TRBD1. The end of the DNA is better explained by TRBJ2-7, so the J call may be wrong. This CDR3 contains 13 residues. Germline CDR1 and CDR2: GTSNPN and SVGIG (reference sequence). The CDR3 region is CAWGRQGGYEQYF. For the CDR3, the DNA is TGTGCCTGGGGGAGACAGGGTGGCTACGAGCAGTACTTC.

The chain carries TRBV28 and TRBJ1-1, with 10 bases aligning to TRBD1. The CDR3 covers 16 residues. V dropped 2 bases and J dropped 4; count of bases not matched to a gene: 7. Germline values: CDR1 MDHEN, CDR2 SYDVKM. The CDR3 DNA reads TGTGCCAGCAGTTTAAACCCGACAGGGGGCGGCACTGAAGCTTTCTTT. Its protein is CASSLNPTGGGTEAFF. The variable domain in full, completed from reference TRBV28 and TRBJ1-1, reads DVKVTQSSRYLVKRTGEKVFLECVQDMDHENMFWYRQDPGLGLRLIYFSYDVKMKEKGDIPEGYSVSREKKERFSLILESASTNQTSMYLCASSLNPTGGGTEAFFGQGTRLTVV.

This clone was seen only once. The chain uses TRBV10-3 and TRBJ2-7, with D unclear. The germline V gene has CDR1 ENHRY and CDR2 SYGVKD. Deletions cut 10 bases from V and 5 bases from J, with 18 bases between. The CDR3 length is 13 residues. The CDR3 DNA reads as TGTGCCACACTCCGGTCCCCCTCGGACGAGCAGTACTTC. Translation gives CATLRSPSDEQYF.

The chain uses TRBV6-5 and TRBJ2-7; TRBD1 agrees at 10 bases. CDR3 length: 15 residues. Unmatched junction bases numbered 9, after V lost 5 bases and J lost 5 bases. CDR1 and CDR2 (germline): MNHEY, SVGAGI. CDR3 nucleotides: TGTGCCAGCAGTCGTCCGGGACAGGGGATAAACGAGCAGTACTTC. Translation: CASSRPGQGINEQYF.

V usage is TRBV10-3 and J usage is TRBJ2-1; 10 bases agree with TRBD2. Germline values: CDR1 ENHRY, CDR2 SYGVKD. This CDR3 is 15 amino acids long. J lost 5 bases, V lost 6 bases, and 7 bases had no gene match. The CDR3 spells CAISDLAGEDNEQFF. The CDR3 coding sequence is TGTGCCATCAGCGATCTAGCGGGAGAGGACAATGAGCAGTTCTTC.

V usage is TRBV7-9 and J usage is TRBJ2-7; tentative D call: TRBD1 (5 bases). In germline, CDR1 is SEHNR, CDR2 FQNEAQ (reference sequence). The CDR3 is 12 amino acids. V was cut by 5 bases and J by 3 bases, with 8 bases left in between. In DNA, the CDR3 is TGTGCCAGCAGCCGAACAGGCTACGAGCAGTACTTC. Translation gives CASSRTGYEQYF.

The CDR3: CASTGGRINEKLFF. The CDR3, as DNA: TGTGCCAGCACGGGAGGGCGTATTAATGAAAAACTGTTTTTT. V is TRBV2 and J is TRBJ1-4; the D is unclear. The CDR3 runs to 14 residues. Trimming stripped 7 bases from V and 4 bases from J, with 13 bases between. CDR1 is SNHLY and CDR2 is FYNNEI in the germline V gene.